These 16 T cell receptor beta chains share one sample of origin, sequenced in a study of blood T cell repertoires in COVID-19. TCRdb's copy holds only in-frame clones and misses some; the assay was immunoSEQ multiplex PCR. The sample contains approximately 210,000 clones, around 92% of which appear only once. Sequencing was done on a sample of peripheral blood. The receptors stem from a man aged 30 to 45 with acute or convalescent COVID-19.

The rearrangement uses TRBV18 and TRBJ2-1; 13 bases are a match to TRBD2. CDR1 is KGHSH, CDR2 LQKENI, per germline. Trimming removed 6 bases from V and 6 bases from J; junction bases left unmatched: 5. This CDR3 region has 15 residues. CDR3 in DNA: TGTGCCAGCTCCCCCGGGACTAGCGGGACCAATGAGCAGTTCTTC. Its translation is CASSPGTSGTNEQFF.

The DNA for the CDR3 is TGCAGCGTTTCCGGGGGCTCTGGAAACACCATATATTTT. This encodes CSVSGGSGNTIYF. The rearrangement links TRBV29-1 to TRBJ1-3; D is perhaps TRBD1 (5 bases). The length of the CDR3 is 13 residues. The V end lost 5 bases, the J end lost 0 bases, and 8 bases lay between the germline ends. From germline, CDR1 is SQVTM and CDR2 ANQGSEA.

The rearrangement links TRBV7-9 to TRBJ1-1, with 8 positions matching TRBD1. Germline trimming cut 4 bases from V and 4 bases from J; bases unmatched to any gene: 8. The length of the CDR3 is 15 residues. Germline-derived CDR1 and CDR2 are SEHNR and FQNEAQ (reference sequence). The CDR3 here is CASSSVGQGGTEAFF. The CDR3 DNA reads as TGTGCCAGCAGCTCCGTCGGACAGGGTGGCACTGAAGCTTTCTTT.

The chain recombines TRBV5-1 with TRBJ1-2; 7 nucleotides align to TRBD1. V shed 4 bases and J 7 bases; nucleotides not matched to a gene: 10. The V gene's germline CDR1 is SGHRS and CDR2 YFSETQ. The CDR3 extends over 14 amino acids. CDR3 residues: CASSLLTGAVGYTF. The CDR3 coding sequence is TGCGCCAGCAGCCTATTAACAGGGGCCGTTGGCTACACCTTC.

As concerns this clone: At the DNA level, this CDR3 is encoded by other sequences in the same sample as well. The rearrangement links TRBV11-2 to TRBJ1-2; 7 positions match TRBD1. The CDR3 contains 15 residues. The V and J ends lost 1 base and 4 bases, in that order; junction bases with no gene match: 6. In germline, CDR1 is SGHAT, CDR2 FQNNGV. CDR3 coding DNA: TGTGCCAGCAGCTTAGGGCCAGACAGGGCCTATGGCTACACCTTC. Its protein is CASSLGPDRAYGYTF.

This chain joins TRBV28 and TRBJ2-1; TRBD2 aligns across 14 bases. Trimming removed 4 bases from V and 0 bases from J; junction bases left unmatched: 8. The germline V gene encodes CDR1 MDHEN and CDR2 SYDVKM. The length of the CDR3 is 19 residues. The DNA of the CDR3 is TGTGCCAGCAGTTCGACTAGCGGGAGGGCCCGTAGCTCCTACAATGAGCAGTTCTTC. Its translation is CASSSTSGRARSSYNEQFF.

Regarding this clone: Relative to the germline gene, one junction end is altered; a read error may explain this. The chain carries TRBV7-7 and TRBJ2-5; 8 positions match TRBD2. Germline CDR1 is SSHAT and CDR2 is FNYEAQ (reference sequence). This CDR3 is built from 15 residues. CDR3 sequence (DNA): TGTGCTAGCAGCTTTCTACTAGCGGAAAGAGAGACCCAGTACTTC. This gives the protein CASSFLLAERETQYF. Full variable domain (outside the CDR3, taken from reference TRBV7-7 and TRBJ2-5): GAGVSQSPRYKVTKRGQDVTLRCDPISSHATLYWYQQALGQGPEFLTYFNYEAQPDKSGLPSDRFSAERPEGSISTLTIQRTEQRDSAMYRCASSFLLAERETQYFGPGTRLLVL.

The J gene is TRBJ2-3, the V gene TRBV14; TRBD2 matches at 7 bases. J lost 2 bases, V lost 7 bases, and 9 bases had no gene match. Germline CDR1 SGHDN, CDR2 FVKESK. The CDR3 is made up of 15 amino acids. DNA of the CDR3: TGTGCCAGCACCTCCGGGACTACCAACACAGATACGCAGTATTTT. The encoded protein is CASTSGTTNTDTQYF.

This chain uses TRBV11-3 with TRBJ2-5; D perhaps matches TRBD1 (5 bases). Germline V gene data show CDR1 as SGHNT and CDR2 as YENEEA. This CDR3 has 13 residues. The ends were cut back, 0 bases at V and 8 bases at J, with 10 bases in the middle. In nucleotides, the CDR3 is TGTGCCAGCAGCTTAGATTTGCAGGGAACCCAGTACTTC. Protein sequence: CASSLDLQGTQYF.

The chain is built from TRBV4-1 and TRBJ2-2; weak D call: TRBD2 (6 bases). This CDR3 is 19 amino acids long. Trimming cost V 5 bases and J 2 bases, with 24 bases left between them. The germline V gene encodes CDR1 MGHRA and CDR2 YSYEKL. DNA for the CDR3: TGCGCCAGCAGCAGGAGGGCCACAGGACGCCCAACAAACACCGGGGAGCTGTTTTTT. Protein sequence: CASSRRATGRPTNTGELFF.

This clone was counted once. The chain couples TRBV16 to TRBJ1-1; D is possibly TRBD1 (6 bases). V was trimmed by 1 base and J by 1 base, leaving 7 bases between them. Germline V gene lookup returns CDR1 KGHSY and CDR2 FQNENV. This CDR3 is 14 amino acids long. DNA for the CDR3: TGTGCCAGCAGCCAATTACAGGGGAACACTGAAGCTTTCTTT. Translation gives CASSQLQGNTEAFF.

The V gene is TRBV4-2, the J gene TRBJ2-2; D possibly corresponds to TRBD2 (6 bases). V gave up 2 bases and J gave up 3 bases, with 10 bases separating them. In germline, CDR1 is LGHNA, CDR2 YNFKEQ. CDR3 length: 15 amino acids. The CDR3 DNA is TGTGCCAGCAGCCAAACGGGAGTCTACACCGGGGAGCTGTTTTTT. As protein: CASSQTGVYTGELFF.

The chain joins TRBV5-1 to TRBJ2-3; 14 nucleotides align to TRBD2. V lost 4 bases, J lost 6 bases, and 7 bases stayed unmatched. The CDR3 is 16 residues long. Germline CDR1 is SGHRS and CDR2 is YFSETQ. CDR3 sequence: CASSMGLAGVADTQYF. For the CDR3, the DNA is TGCGCCAGCAGCATGGGACTAGCGGGAGTCGCGGATACGCAGTATTTT.

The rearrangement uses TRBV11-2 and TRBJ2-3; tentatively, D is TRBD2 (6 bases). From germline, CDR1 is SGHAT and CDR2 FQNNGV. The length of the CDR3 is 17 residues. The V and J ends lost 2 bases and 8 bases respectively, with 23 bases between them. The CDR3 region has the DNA TGTGCCAGCAGCTTAAGGGTACTAGAGCGGGCTGGGGGTACGCAGTATTTT. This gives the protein CASSLRVLERAGGTQYF.

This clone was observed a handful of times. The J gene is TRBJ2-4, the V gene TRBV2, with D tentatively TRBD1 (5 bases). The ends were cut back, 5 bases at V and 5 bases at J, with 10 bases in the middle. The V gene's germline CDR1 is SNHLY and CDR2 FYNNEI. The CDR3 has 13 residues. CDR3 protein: CASSNEGENIQYF. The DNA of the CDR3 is TGTGCCAGCAGTAATGAAGGGGAAAACATTCAGTACTTC.

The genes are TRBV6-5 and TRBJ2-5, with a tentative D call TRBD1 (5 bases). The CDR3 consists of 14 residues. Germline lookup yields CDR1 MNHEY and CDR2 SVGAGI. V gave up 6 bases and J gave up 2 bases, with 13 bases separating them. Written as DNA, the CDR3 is TGTGCCAGCAGCCCAGACAGCCCACAAGAGACCCAGTACTTC. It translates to CASSPDSPQETQYF.